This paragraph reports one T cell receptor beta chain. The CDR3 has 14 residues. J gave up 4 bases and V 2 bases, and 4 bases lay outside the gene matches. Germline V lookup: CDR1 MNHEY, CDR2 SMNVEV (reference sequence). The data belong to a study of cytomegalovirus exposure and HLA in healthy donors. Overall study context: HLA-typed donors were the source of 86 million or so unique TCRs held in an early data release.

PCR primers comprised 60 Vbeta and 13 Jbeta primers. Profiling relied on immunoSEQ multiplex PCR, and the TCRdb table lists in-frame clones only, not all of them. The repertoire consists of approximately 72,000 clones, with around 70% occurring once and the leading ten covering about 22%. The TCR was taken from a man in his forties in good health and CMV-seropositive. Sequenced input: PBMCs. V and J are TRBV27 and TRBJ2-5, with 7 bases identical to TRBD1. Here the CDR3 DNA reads TGTGCCAGCAGTTTAGACAGGGCAAGAGAGACCCAGTACTTC. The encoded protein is CASSLDRARETQYF.